This T cell receptor (beta chain) was observed in a study of T cells after yellow fever vaccination. Study-wide findings and caveats: Booster samples showed a return of most primary-vaccination clones (about 97% CD4, over 70% CD8).

Comments on this clonotype: Its antigen is currently unknown.

The trim removed 5 bases at V and 3 bases at J, leaving 6 bases unmatched. Per the germline V gene, CDR1 is MNHEY and CDR2 is SMNVEV (reference sequence). The CDR3 length is 14 residues. Template switching by 5'RACE produced TCR cDNA, adding a universal primer site and UMIs. Each CDR3 protein is one row after TCRdb ran MiXCR on the 5' RACE reads. Found here are some 670,000 distinct CDR3 sequences, over 9% of them singletons; the top ten hold about 16%. The chain carries TRBV27 and TRBJ2-7; 8 bases map to TRBD2. Sequences were derived from PBMCs, sampled on the day of the yellow fever booster vaccination. This clonotype was sampled from a man aged 25-45 years who received the YFV17D yellow fever vaccine. The CDR3: CASSLREGFYEQYF. CDR3 sequence (DNA): TGTGCCAGCAGTCTCCGGGAGGGGTTCTACGAGCAGTACTTC.